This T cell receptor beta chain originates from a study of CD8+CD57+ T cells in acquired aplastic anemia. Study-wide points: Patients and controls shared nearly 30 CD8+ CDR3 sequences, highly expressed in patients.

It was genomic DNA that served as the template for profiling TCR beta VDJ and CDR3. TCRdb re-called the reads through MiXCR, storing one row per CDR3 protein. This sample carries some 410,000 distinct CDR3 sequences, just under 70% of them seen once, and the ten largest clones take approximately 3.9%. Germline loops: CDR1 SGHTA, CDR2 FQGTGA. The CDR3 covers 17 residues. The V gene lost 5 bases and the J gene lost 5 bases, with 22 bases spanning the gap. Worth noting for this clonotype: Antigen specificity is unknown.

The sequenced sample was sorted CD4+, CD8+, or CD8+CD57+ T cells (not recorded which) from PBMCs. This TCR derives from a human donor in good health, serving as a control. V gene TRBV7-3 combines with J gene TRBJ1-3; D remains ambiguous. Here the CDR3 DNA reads TGTGCCAGCAGCGTAGTTGATGTGAGGTTGACTCGAAACACCATATATTTT. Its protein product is CASSVVDVRLTRNTIYF.